Below, 17 T cell receptor beta chains from the same sample are listed, as sequenced in a study of CD8+CD57+ T cells in acquired aplastic anemia (dated 2018 in TCRdb). Sequencer: Illumina HiSeq 2000. TCR beta VDJ combination and CDR3 sequence profiling used genomic DNA as the template. In TCRdb, the public reads were trimmed at Q25 with fastp and aligned with MiXCR, with productive beta chains retained. When rows share a CDR3 protein, they turn into one entry using the most common DNA and genes. The sample includes around 150,000 distinct CDR3 sequences, with about 40% observed a single time. Roughly 8.4% of the sample lies in the top ten. Sequencing was done on a sample of sorted CD4+, CD8+, or CD8+CD57+ T cells (not recorded which) from PBMCs. These TCRs come from a human donor in good health, serving as a control.

Ten or more counts support this clonotype. The chain is built from TRBV5-8 and TRBJ2-3; D call uncertain. Germline V gives CDR1 SGHTS, CDR2 YDEGEE. CDR3 size: 15 residues. The V and J ends lost 2 bases and 0 bases respectively, with 10 bases between them. The CDR3 coding sequence is TGTGCCAGCAGCTTCGGCGGATTTAGCACAGATACGCAGTATTTT. Translation gives CASSFGGFSTDTQYF.

Concerning this clonotype: A much larger clone lies a single base off, so this may be a read error. The chain has TRBV12-3 or TRBV12-4 and TRBJ1-2; D gene uncertain. This CDR3 is built from 12 residues. In nucleotides, the CDR3 is TGTGCCAGCAGTTTGGGCAGCAACGGCTGCACCTTC. It specifies CASSLGSNGCTF.

In this sample, this clonotype turned up many times. This chain connects TRBV5-1 to TRBJ2-5; D is perhaps TRBD1 or TRBD2 (5 bases each). The CDR3 covers 13 residues. V lost 4 bases and J 2 bases, leaving 9 bases between the germline ends. In germline, CDR1 is SGHRS, CDR2 YFSETQ. The CDR3 protein is CASSTGRQETQYF. CDR3 bases: TGCGCCAGCAGCACGGGACGGCAAGAGACCCAGTACTTC.

The V and J genes are TRBV2 and TRBJ1-1; TRBD1 might be the D (5 bases). The germline V gene encodes CDR1 SNHLY and CDR2 FYNNEI. The CDR3 consists of 15 residues. V shed 5 bases and J shed 2 bases, with 15 bases lying between them. CDR3 sequence reads: CASSPWGDSNTEAFF. In nucleotides, the CDR3 is TGTGCCAGCAGTCCCTGGGGTGACAGCAACACTGAAGCTTTCTTT.

The rearrangement joins TRBV7-2 to TRBJ1-6; 7 nucleotides agree with TRBD1. The germline gives CDR1 SGHTA, CDR2 FQGNSA. The CDR3 is made up of 15 amino acids. With V trimmed by 6 bases and J by 8 bases, 10 bases remained unmatched. The CDR3 region is CASSFAQGVYSPLHF. The CDR3, as DNA: TGTGCCAGCAGTTTCGCGCAGGGGGTCTATTCACCCCTCCACTTT.

This clonotype has just a few counts. The V call is TRBV10-2, the J call TRBJ1-1; unclear D gene. This CDR3 comprises 12 residues. Looked up from germline, CDR1 is WSHSY and CDR2 is SAAADI. V lost 3 bases to trimming and J lost 5 bases, with 7 bases between them. DNA of the CDR3: TGCGCCAGCAGTGATGCCGCGACTGAAGCTTTCTTT. Its protein product is CASSDAATEAFF.

This clonotype showed up many times. The chain uses TRBV9 and TRBJ2-7; 7 nucleotides line up with TRBD2. Germline CDR1 and CDR2: SGDLS and YYNGEE. V lost 2 bases and J lost 1; bases outside the gene matches: 3. The CDR3 is 14 residues long. The CDR3 loop reads CASSVGGESYEQYF. The CDR3 DNA is TGTGCCAGCAGCGTTGGGGGGGAGTCCTACGAGCAGTACTTC. Looking up the rest from reference TRBV9 and TRBJ2-7 gives the full variable domain: DSGVTQTPKHLITATGQRVTLRCSPRSGDLSVYWYQQSLDQGLQFLIQYYNGEERAKGNILERFSAQQFPDLHSELNLSSLELGDSALYFCASSVGGESYEQYFGPGTRLTVT.

The rearrangement links TRBV29-1 to TRBJ2-2; 7 bases are shared with TRBD1. This CDR3 is built from 12 residues. Germline V gene data show CDR1 as SQVTM and CDR2 as ANQGSEA. V lost 5 bases to trimming and J lost 7 bases; unmatched junction nucleotides: 4. Here the CDR3 DNA reads TGCAGCGTTCGACAGGGTGTCGGGGAGCTGTTTTTT. It yields the protein CSVRQGVGELFF.

J is TRBJ1-6 and V is TRBV7-9; possibly TRBD1 for D (6 bases). Germline-derived CDR1 and CDR2 are SEHNR and FQNEAQ (reference sequence). The germline V and J ends were trimmed by 1 base and 8 bases, with 12 bases remaining between them. The CDR3 runs to 15 residues. CDR3 loop: CASSLGDKFDSPLHF. CDR3 DNA sequence: TGTGCCAGCAGCTTAGGGGACAAATTCGATTCACCCCTCCACTTT.

A remark on this clonotype: One junction end does not reproduce the germline sequence, and a read error may be involved. This rearrangement joins TRBV2 to TRBJ1-4; no reliable D call. This CDR3 region has 14 residues. Looked up from germline, CDR1 is SNHLY and CDR2 is FYNNEI. The CDR3, as DNA: TGTGCCAGCAAGGAGGGCTGGTCCGGTGAAAGACTGTTTTTT. Protein sequence: CASKEGWSGERLFF.

This clonotype was detected ten times or more. The chain employs TRBV9 and TRBJ2-1; a weak D match, TRBD1 (6 bases). Germline CDR1 and CDR2: SGDLS and YYNGEE. This CDR3 is built from 12 residues. The V gene lost 4 bases and the J gene lost 9 bases, with 11 bases spanning the gap. The CDR3 DNA reads TGTGCCAGCAGCTCAGGGGTCGGTGAGCAGTTCTTC. It codes for CASSSGVGEQFF.

The gene calls are TRBV2 and TRBJ2-1; TRBD2 aligns across 12 bases. The CDR3 totals 19 residues. V was clipped by 6 bases and J by 6 bases; unmatched bases: 18. CDR1 is SNHLY and CDR2 is FYNNEI in the germline V gene. CDR3 nucleotide sequence: TGTGCCAGCAGGGAATCCCAGCAGCGAACTAGCGGGAGGAGCAATGAGCAGTTCTTC. The encoded protein is CASRESQQRTSGRSNEQFF.

Note on this clonotype: Since a much larger clone is just one base distant, this may be a read error. The chain recombines TRBV20-1 with TRBJ2-2; TRBD1 aligns across 8 bases. Germline loops: CDR1 DFQATT, CDR2 SNEGSKA (reference sequence). The V segment lost 0 bases and the J segment 5 bases; nucleotides outside the gene matches: 8. This CDR3 region has 16 residues. CDR3 sequence reads: CSARDLNRGKTGELFF. CDR3 coding DNA: TGCAGTGCTAGAGATTTAAACAGGGGGAAGACCGGGGAGCTGTTTTTT.

Comments on this clonotype: At one boundary the junction diverges from the germline segment, which might be a read error. This chain uses TRBV18 with TRBJ1-2; 10 bases match TRBD1. CDR3 length: 14 residues. CDR1 is KGHSH and CDR2 is LQKENI in the germline V gene. This CDR3 reads CVSSRTGGDYGYTF. The DNA of the CDR3 is TGTGTCAGCTCGCGGACAGGGGGTGACTATGGCTACACCTTC. Full variable domain (missing parts from reference TRBV18 and TRBJ1-2): NAGVMQNPRHLVRRRGQEARLRCSPMKGHSHVYWYRQLPEEGLKFMVYLQKENIIDESGMPKERFSAEFPKEGPSILRIQQVVRGDSAAYFCVSSRTGGDYGYTFGSGTRLTVV.

This clonotype came up a few times. The rearrangement uses TRBV19 and TRBJ2-3, with TRBD1 as a possible D gene (5 bases). With 0 bases removed from V and 1 base from J, the gap between germline ends came to 17 bases. The CDR3 length is 18 residues. Looked up from germline, CDR1 is LNHDA and CDR2 is SQIVND (reference sequence). Here the CDR3 DNA reads TGTGCCAGTAGTATAGATCACACAGGCCGACCTGGCACAGATACGCAGTATTTT. Its translation is CASSIDHTGRPGTDTQYF.

The chain is built from TRBV2 and TRBJ1-2; D possibly corresponds to TRBD1 (5 bases). V lost 5 bases, J lost 1 base, and 8 bases lay in between. The CDR3 covers 13 residues. The V gene's germline CDR1 is SNHLY and CDR2 FYNNEI. The CDR3 sequence is CASSRGFNYGYTF. The CDR3, as DNA: TGTGCCAGCAGTCGGGGCTTTAACTATGGCTACACCTTC.

This clonotype was seen a few times. This rearrangement joins TRBV15 to TRBJ2-3; D call uncertain. The V gene's germline CDR1 is LNHNV and CDR2 YYDKDF (reference sequence). CDR3 size: 16 residues. The germline V and J ends were trimmed by 7 bases and 2 bases, with 19 bases remaining between them. CDR3: CATTPERSPDTDTQYF. CDR3 DNA sequence: TGTGCCACCACACCGGAACGTAGTCCGGACACAGATACGCAGTATTTT.